This T cell receptor beta chain emerged from a study of shared clonotypes between healthy human individuals. Findings and caveats of the study: It was only blood that was sampled, and tissue repertoires likely differ. Generation probability values for non-shared clonotypes were lower than those for clonotypes shared by all four donors.

Losses at the gene ends were 1 base for V and 6 bases for J; bases not matched to a gene: 3. CDR1 is KGHSH and CDR2 is LQKENI in the germline V gene. The CDR3 contains 14 residues. Deep was the level at which the assay was run. TCRdb keeps only in-frame clones here, not all; method: immunoSEQ multiplex PCR. The sample lists some 1.5 million clones, nearly 99% seen once, with roughly 0.45% in the top ten. Naive CD45RA+ and memory CD45RA-negative subsets were split from CD4+ cells. This clone was seen a single time. Its cognate antigen is unknown. The genes are TRBV18 and TRBJ1-5; 7 positions match TRBD1. This TCR derives from a man aged 25-40 years in good health. The sample consisted of naive CD4+ T cells sorted from blood. Subset in this sample: CD45RA+ positively selected. The CDR3 DNA is TGTGCCAGCTCACCACGGACAGGAGGTCAGCCCCAGCATTTT. Translating it yields CASSPRTGGQPQHF.